These 24 T cell receptor beta chains came from one sample sequenced in a study of cytomegalovirus exposure and HLA in healthy donors (dated by TCRdb to about 2017). Library method: the immunoSEQ multiplex PCR assay. TCRdb retrieved this table from immuneACCESS and kept in-frame rearrangements only. Not all clones are present; in checked studies, unresolved V genes account for under half, and no reason is known for the remainder. The sample table shows about 360,000 clones, and about nine tenths are seen once. The ten largest make up approximately 0.8% of the sample. Sequenced sample: PBMCs. These receptors all stem from a young woman in good health and CMV-seronegative.

The chain links TRBV5-6 to TRBJ2-2; 8 bases agree with TRBD2. V lost 4 bases to trimming and J lost 5 bases; unmatched junction nucleotides: 10. Germline lookup yields CDR1 SGHDT and CDR2 YYEEEE. This CDR3 comprises 16 residues. The CDR3 DNA reads TGTGCCAGCAGCCCCAGGACTAGCCGGGGAACCGGGGAGCTGTTTTTT. Translated, it gives CASSPRTSRGTGELFF.

This chain links TRBV6-1 with TRBJ1-1, with 7 bases identical to TRBD1. Trimming cost V 4 bases and J 10 bases; bases outside gene matches: 6. The CDR3 is 12 amino acids. Germline assignment: CDR1 MNHNS and CDR2 SASEGT. CDR3 nucleotides: TGTGCCAGCAGTGCGAGGGCAGGGGGAGCTTTCTTT. This translates into CASSARAGGAFF.

The J gene is TRBJ2-5, the V gene TRBV19, with 8 bases identical to TRBD1. With 5 bases clipped from V and 1 base from J, the junction kept 9 bases outside the gene matches. Per germline, CDR1 LNHDA and CDR2 SQIVND (reference sequence). The CDR3 consists of 16 residues. The CDR3 nucleotides read TGTGCCAGTAGTCTCTGGGCAGGGGGCACCCAAGAGACCCAGTACTTC. Encoded protein: CASSLWAGGTQETQYF. Combining the CDR3 with reference TRBV19 and TRBJ2-5 gives the whole variable domain DGGITQSPKYLFRKEGQNVTLSCEQNLNHDAMYWYRQDPGQGLRLIYYSQIVNDFQKGDIAEGYSVSREKKESFPLTVTSAQKNPTAFYLCASSLWAGGTQETQYFGPGTRLLVL.

The V and J genes are TRBV7-7 and TRBJ2-7; 8 bases align to TRBD1. Per the germline V gene, CDR1 is SSHAT and CDR2 is FNYEAQ (reference sequence). With V trimmed by 5 bases and J by 6 bases, 6 bases remained unmatched. CDR3 length: 13 residues. The CDR3 here is CASSTQTGGEQYF. The CDR3 region has the DNA TGTGCCAGCAGCACCCAAACAGGGGGCGAGCAGTACTTC.

The chain recombines TRBV11-3 with TRBJ1-4; perhaps TRBD1 as D (5 bases). V lost 6 bases, J lost 8 bases, and 16 bases lay in between. CDR1 SGHNT and CDR2 YENEEA come from the germline V gene. The CDR3 is 14 residues long. The CDR3 DNA follows: TGTGCCAGCAGTCCCGGGACTGCCTTAGAAAAACTGTTTTTT. This codes for CASSPGTALEKLFF.

This chain uses TRBV4-1 with TRBJ2-3, with unresolved D. This CDR3 is 17 amino acids long. CDR1 and CDR2 from the germline V gene are MGHRA and YSYEKL. V shed 1 base and J shed 6 bases, with 20 bases lying between them. CDR3 DNA sequence: TGCGCCAGCAGCCAAGTAGGAGAACTACGACGCGGCGATACGCAGTATTTT. As protein: CASSQVGELRRGDTQYF.

This clone appeared once. The rearrangement links TRBV12-2 to TRBJ2-7; whether TRBD2, the table's D call, matches the DNA was not checked. TRBV12-2 is a pseudogene. The CDR3 runs 15 residues. In DNA form, the CDR3 reads TGTGCAAGTCGCTTAGCTTGGGAGGGTACAGGCGAGCAGTACTTC. Its translation: CASRLAWEGTGEQYF.

The chain combines TRBV30 with TRBJ2-3; 8 nucleotides match TRBD2. The J segment lost 4 bases and the V segment lost 4 bases, leaving 10 bases of the junction unmatched. The CDR3 consists of 15 residues. Germline assignment: CDR1 GTSNPN and CDR2 SVGIG (reference sequence). Written as DNA, the CDR3 is TGTGCCTGGACCGTCGGCGGGGGGTACTCAGATACGCAGTATTTT. Translating gives CAWTVGGGYSDTQYF.

The chain carries TRBV19 and TRBJ2-1, with 9 nucleotides matching TRBD2. After removal of 7 bases from V and 2 bases from J, the junction contained 6 bases not matched to a gene. The length of the CDR3 is 15 residues. CDR1 is LNHDA, CDR2 SQIVND, per germline (reference sequence). In DNA form, the CDR3 reads TGTGCCAGTACCATGCTAGCGGGGACCTACAATGAGCAGTTCTTC. Translated, it gives CASTMLAGTYNEQFF.

The V and J genes are TRBV6-5 and TRBJ2-5; perhaps TRBD2 as D (6 bases). The germline V gene has CDR1 MNHEY and CDR2 SVGAGI. This CDR3 has 15 amino acids. Trimming cost V 6 bases and J 1 base, with 15 bases left between them. The CDR3 sequence is CASSPYGGTQETQYF. CDR3 DNA sequence: TGTGCCAGCAGCCCTTACGGCGGGACCCAAGAGACCCAGTACTTC.

The chain has TRBV7-9 and TRBJ2-7; 14 bases map to TRBD2. The CDR3 totals 17 residues. The junction had 10 bases not matched to a gene; V was cut back by 4 bases and J by 5 bases. The germline V gene has CDR1 SEHNR and CDR2 FQNEAQ (reference sequence). In nucleotides, the CDR3 is TGTGCCAGCAGCTCCTATTTAGGACTAGCGGGGGGAAACGAGCAGTACTTC. Translating gives CASSSYLGLAGGNEQYF. The full variable domain, its missing parts supplied by reference TRBV7-9 and TRBJ2-7, is DTGVSQNPRHKITKRGQNVTFRCDPISEHNRLYWYRQTLGQGPEFLTYFQNEAQLEKSRLLSDRFSAERPKGSFSTLEIQRTEQGDSAMYLCASSSYLGLAGGNEQYFGPGTRLTVT.

The chain carries TRBV27 and TRBJ2-5; a possible D gene is TRBD2 (5 bases). Trimming shortened V by 5 bases and J by 7 bases, and 11 bases separated the two germline ends. The CDR3 consists of 12 residues. Germline loops: CDR1 MNHEY, CDR2 SMNVEV (reference sequence). Here the CDR3 DNA reads TGTGCCAGCAGTACCCCCCGGGGGACCCAGTACTTC. Its translation: CASSTPRGTQYF.

The V call is TRBV7-6, the J call TRBJ2-7; the match to TRBD1 covers 8 bases. CDR3 length: 14 amino acids. Looked up from germline, CDR1 is SGHVS and CDR2 is FNYEAQ. Trimming removed 5 bases from V and 2 bases from J; junction bases left unmatched: 5. CDR3 sequence: CASSPQGGTYEQYF. Here the CDR3 DNA reads TGTGCCAGCAGCCCACAGGGGGGCACCTACGAGCAGTACTTC.

The V gene is TRBV5-1, the J gene TRBJ1-1; D is perhaps TRBD1 (6 bases). The V and J ends lost 0 bases and 0 bases respectively, with 12 bases between them. The germline gives CDR1 SGHRS, CDR2 YFSETQ. The CDR3 sequence is 16 residues long. CDR3 region: CASSLEGQTMNTEAFF. The DNA for the CDR3 is TGCGCCAGCAGCTTGGAAGGACAGACCATGAACACTGAAGCTTTCTTT.

The V and J genes are TRBV13 and TRBJ1-1; D remains ambiguous. Trimming removed 1 base from V and 0 bases from J, with 6 bases in between. This CDR3 is built from 14 residues. The germline V gene has CDR1 PRHDT and CDR2 FYEKMQ (reference sequence). The CDR3 is CASSLDGLNTEAFF. The CDR3 bases are TGTGCCAGCAGCTTAGATGGCTTGAACACTGAAGCTTTCTTT. The full variable domain, rest sourced from reference TRBV13 and TRBJ1-1, is AAGVIQSPRHLIKEKRETATLKCYPIPRHDTVYWYQQGPGQDPQFLISFYEKMQSDKGSIPDRFSAQQFSDYHSELNMSSLELGDSALYFCASSLDGLNTEAFFGQGTRLTVV.

The rearrangement links TRBV5-1 to TRBJ1-1; 8 bases agree with TRBD1. The trim removed 3 bases at V and 0 bases at J, leaving 4 bases unmatched. Germline loops: CDR1 SGHRS, CDR2 YFSETQ. This CDR3 spans 15 amino acids. In DNA, the CDR3 is TGCGCCAGCAGCTATAAGACAGGGGTGAACACTGAAGCTTTCTTT. Translating it yields CASSYKTGVNTEAFF.

The chain combines TRBV7-9 with TRBJ2-3; TRBD2 might be the D (6 bases). Germline V gives CDR1 SEHNR, CDR2 FQNEAQ (reference sequence). The CDR3 contains 14 residues. The germline V and J ends were trimmed by 5 bases and 2 bases, with 11 bases remaining between them. The CDR3 DNA follows: TGTGCCAGCAGCCCGGGACTCCTCACAGATACGCAGTATTTT. Protein sequence: CASSPGLLTDTQYF.

This clone has only a few counts. V and J are TRBV2 and TRBJ1-4, with D perhaps matching TRBD1 (6 bases). The ends were cut back, 6 bases at V and 8 bases at J, with 16 bases in the middle. The germline V gene has CDR1 SNHLY and CDR2 FYNNEI. The CDR3 has 14 residues. CDR3 nucleotide sequence: TGTGCCAGCAGACAGGGAGTTACGGGGGAAAAACTGTTTTTT. It translates to CASRQGVTGEKLFF.

CDR3: CATSTWPDGYEQYF. CDR3 nucleotides: TGTGCCACCAGCACCTGGCCAGACGGGTACGAGCAGTACTTC. The J gene is TRBJ2-7, the V gene TRBV15; D ambiguous. CDR3 size: 14 residues. The V gene lost 4 bases and the J gene lost 4 bases, with 14 bases spanning the gap. Germline V lookup: CDR1 LNHNV, CDR2 YYDKDF (reference sequence).

The V and J genes are TRBV28 and TRBJ2-7, with TRBD2 identical over 9 bases. Germline V CDR1 and CDR2: MDHEN, SYDVKM. V lost 6 bases and J lost 2; bases outside the gene matches: 11. The CDR3 contains 16 residues. As DNA, the CDR3 is TGTGCCAGCAGCCCTGGGAGCGGGAGGTGGGCCTACGAGCAGTACTTC. This sequence encodes CASSPGSGRWAYEQYF.

The V call is TRBV2, the J call TRBJ2-7, with 7 positions matching TRBD1. Germline lookup yields CDR1 SNHLY and CDR2 FYNNEI. J lost 7 bases, V lost 4 bases, and 10 bases had no gene match. The CDR3 runs 14 residues. CDR3 coding DNA: TGTGCCAGCAGTGGGGCAAGGGGGCTTGGAGAGCAGTACTTC. Translated: CASSGARGLGEQYF. The whole variable domain, filled in from reference TRBV2 and TRBJ2-7, reads EPEVTQTPSHQVTQMGQEVILRCVPISNHLYFYWYRQILGQKVEFLVSFYNNEISEKSEIFDDQFSVERPDGSNFTLKIRSTKLEDSAMYFCASSGARGLGEQYFGPGTRLTVT.

The genes are TRBV5-6 and TRBJ1-4, with 9 positions matching TRBD1. The CDR3 sequence is 15 residues long. Looked up from germline, CDR1 is SGHDT and CDR2 is YYEEEE. Germline trimming cut 4 bases from V and 7 bases from J; bases unmatched to any gene: 8. The CDR3 is CASSDGTGLGEKLFF. For the CDR3, the DNA is TGTGCCAGCAGCGATGGGACAGGGTTAGGTGAAAAACTGTTTTTT.

V usage is TRBV7-9 and J usage is TRBJ2-7, with 7 bases that match TRBD1. J gave up 2 bases and V 3 bases, and 13 bases lay outside the gene matches. Germline CDR1 SEHNR, CDR2 FQNEAQ (reference sequence). CDR3 size: 17 residues. In DNA, the CDR3 is TGTGCCAGCAGCTTGTCCCTTACCGGGACAGCCCCCTACGAGCAGTACTTC. The encoded protein is CASSLSLTGTAPYEQYF.

This chain uses TRBV28 with TRBJ2-3; the D gene is possibly TRBD1 (5 bases). CDR1 MDHEN and CDR2 SYDVKM come from the germline V gene. The V end lost 5 bases, the J end lost 6 bases, and 18 bases lay between the germline ends. This CDR3 spans 15 amino acids. In DNA, the CDR3 is TGTGCCAGCAGTGTTCTAACAGGTCCCACGGATACGCAGTATTTT. This gives the protein CASSVLTGPTDTQYF.